A selection of T cell receptor beta chains follows, all from one sample in a study of blood T cell repertoires in COVID-19. Clones were sequenced by immunoSEQ multiplex PCR, and TCRdb holds only the in-frame ones, with some missing. The sample has 34,000 or so clones; approximately 89% are singletons. The sample was peripheral blood. The receptors were sampled from a man aged 60-69 years with active COVID-19. The CDR3 runs from the conserved cysteine through the conserved F or W. A D gene is named only where the DNA matches it firmly. For some rows the clone size is stated as once, few or many, or as a class when expanded; others skip it.

clone_size	d_call	j_call	v_call	cdr3_nt	cdr3_aa
NA	TRBD2	TRBJ2-1	TRBV6-1	TGTGCCAGCAGTGGGCGGCTAGCGGGAAGCTACAATGAGCAGTTCTTC	CASSGRLAGSYNEQFF
NA	NA	TRBJ2-2	TRBV15	TGTGCCACCTCTGAGGGCAGGGGCACTCGGACCGGGGAGCTGTTTTTT	CATSEGRGTRTGELFF
NA	NA	TRBJ2-6	TRBV4-1	TGCGCCAGCAGCCAAGATTTTCCGTCTGGGGCCAACGTCCTGACTTTC	CASSQDFPSGANVLTF
NA	TRBD2	TRBJ2-2	TRBV10-1	TGCGCCAGCAGCGCAGGAGGGACTAGCGGGAGCCGGGAGCTGTTTTTT	CASSAGGTSGSRELFF
NA	TRBD2	TRBJ2-2	TRBV11-1	TGTGCCAGCAGCTCCACCTTCAGCGGGAAGGGCGGGGAGCTGTTTTTT	CASSSTFSGKGGELFF
once	NA	TRBJ2-7	TRBV7-2	TGTGCCAGCAGCTTAGCCCCACAGCTACGCTCCTACGAGCAGTACTTC	CASSLAPQLRSYEQYF
NA	NA	TRBJ2-2	TRBV3-1/TRBV3-2	TGTGCCAGCAGCCCACTTAATAGGGGTACCGGGGAGCTGTTTTTT	CASSPLNRGTGELFF
few	NA	TRBJ1-2	TRBV6-5	TGTGCCAGCACCCAGGGGCGTTTTTATGGCTACACCTTC	CASTQGRFYGYTF
NA	TRBD1	TRBJ2-7	TRBV14	TGTGCCAGCAGCCAAATGGGACAGGGTATCTACGAGCAGTACTTC	CASSQMGQGIYEQYF
NA	TRBD1	TRBJ2-1	TRBV7-6	TGTGCCAGCAGCTTACAGCGCCAGAGGACAGGGGGCAATGAGCAGTTCTTC	CASSLQRQRTGGNEQFF
NA	NA	TRBJ1-5	TRBV2	TGTGCCAGCAGTGATGTACAGGACAATCAGCCCCAGCATTTT	CASSDVQDNQPQHF
NA	NA	TRBJ2-7	TRBV6-5	TGTGCCAGCAGTTCCATACCCGGACAGCCCTACGAGCAGTACTTC	CASSSIPGQPYEQYF
NA	TRBD1	TRBJ1-4	TRBV7-9	TGTGCCAGCAGCGCCCGGACAGGGCGGGATGAAAAACTGTTTTTT	CASSARTGRDEKLFF
NA	TRBD2	TRBJ2-1	TRBV2	TGTGCCAGCAAGTGGTCAACGGTAGCGGGAGGAAGTGAGCAGTTCTTC	CASKWSTVAGGSEQFF
NA	TRBD2	TRBJ2-1	TRBV20-1	TGCAGTGCTAGTGACGGGAGGGCCACTGAGCAGTTCTTC	CSASDGRATEQFF
NA	NA	TRBJ2-5	TRBV2	TGTGCCAGCAGTGAGGGGCCGACCCAGTACTTC	CASSEGPTQYF
once	TRBD1	TRBJ2-7	TRBV28	TGTGCCAGCAGTTTTAATTGGGGACAGGGCGCAGGGGAAGAGCAGTACTTC	CASSFNWGQGAGEEQYF
few	NA	TRBJ2-1	TRBV7-8	TGTGCCAGCAGCTTAGAACTTTGGAGCTCCTACAATGAGCAGTTCTTC	CASSLELWSSYNEQFF